The 15 T cell receptor beta chains below come from one sample, sequenced in a study of human CD4 T cells and Enterobacteriaceae. Some clones are missing from TCRdb's copy, which holds only in-frame ones; the method was immunoSEQ multiplex PCR. The sample has tens of thousands of clones; 70% to 85% are singletons. All CD4+ cells other than CD45RA+CCR7+CD95- naive cells were sorted as memory, over 95% pure. Sample: memory CD4+ T cells from blood. Source of these receptors: a human donor in good health.

The chain combines TRBV19 with TRBJ2-3, with 7 bases identical to TRBD1. CDR1 and CDR2 from the germline V gene are LNHDA and SQIVND (reference sequence). The length of the CDR3 is 15 residues. V dropped 6 bases and J dropped 0; count of bases not matched to a gene: 6. The CDR3 protein is CASSDRVISTDTQYF. CDR3 nucleotides: TGTGCCAGTAGCGACAGGGTAATCAGCACAGATACGCAGTATTTT.

This clone has only one observation. V and J are TRBV7-2 and TRBJ2-7; D ambiguous. With 3 bases removed from V and 7 bases from J, the gap between germline ends came to 10 bases. Per the germline V gene, CDR1 is SGHTA and CDR2 is FQGNSA. This CDR3 is 12 amino acids long. The CDR3 nucleotides are TGTGCCAGCAGCTTCCGCCTGGGTGAGCAGTACTTC. It codes for CASSFRLGEQYF.

This chain links TRBV9 with TRBJ2-1, with a possible D match to TRBD2 (6 bases). The germline gives CDR1 SGDLS, CDR2 YYNGEE. This CDR3 spans 16 amino acids. V lost 4 bases and J 10 bases, leaving 24 bases between the germline ends. The CDR3 spells CASSNGGALFADEQFF. The DNA for the CDR3 is TGTGCCAGCAGCAACGGCGGGGCCCTTTTTGCCGACGAGCAGTTCTTC.

This chain joins TRBV6-1 and TRBJ1-2, with D possibly matching TRBD1 (5 bases). Germline V gives CDR1 MNHNS, CDR2 SASEGT. V was shortened by 2 bases and J by 7 bases, with 20 bases between the two germline ends. The CDR3 totals 16 residues. The CDR3 region has the DNA TGTGCCAGCAGTGAAAGCCAGGGCACCGGGGTTGGTGGCTACACCTTC. This codes for CASSESQGTGVGGYTF.

J is TRBJ1-1 and V is TRBV27; 10 bases are shared with TRBD1. Germline CDR1 MNHEY, CDR2 SMNVEV (reference sequence). Losses at the gene ends were 5 bases for V and 10 bases for J; bases not matched to a gene: 4. The CDR3 extends over 12 amino acids. The CDR3 nucleotides are TGTGCCAGCAGTACGGGGACAGGGGTAGCTTTCTTT. Its translation: CASSTGTGVAFF.

The chain is built from TRBV11-2 and TRBJ1-3, with D possibly matching TRBD1 (5 bases). The V and J ends lost 5 bases and 2 bases respectively, with 7 bases between them. The CDR3 covers 13 residues. The germline V gene has CDR1 SGHAT and CDR2 FQNNGV. CDR3 region: CASSTGPGNTIYF. DNA for the CDR3: TGTGCCAGCAGCACGGGACCTGGAAACACCATATATTTT.

The gene calls are TRBV28 and TRBJ2-3; D is perhaps TRBD1 or TRBD2 (5 bases each). The CDR3 runs 11 residues. Looked up from germline, CDR1 is MDHEN and CDR2 is SYDVKM. V lost 4 bases and J 7 bases, leaving 6 bases between the germline ends. The CDR3 nucleotides are TGTGCCAGCAGTTCGGGACATACGCAGTATTTT. As protein: CASSSGHTQYF.

This clone was seen a handful of times. The chain carries TRBV5-1 and TRBJ1-1, with D tentatively TRBD1 (5 bases). This CDR3 contains 14 residues. Germline values: CDR1 SGHRS, CDR2 YFSETQ. V was shortened by 7 bases and J by 5 bases, with 18 bases between the two germline ends. The CDR3 DNA sequence: TGCGCCAGCTCCATCGGGGGTGGTAAGACTGAAGCTTTCTTT. Its protein is CASSIGGGKTEAFF.

The chain uses TRBV5-1 and TRBJ2-5, with TRBD1 matching 8 bases. The CDR3 is made up of 15 amino acids. Germline values: CDR1 SGHRS, CDR2 YFSETQ. With 3 bases clipped from V and 1 base from J, the junction kept 5 bases outside the gene matches. As DNA, the CDR3 is TGCGCCAGCAGCTGGACAGGGCTTAGCCAAGAGACCCAGTACTTC. It codes for CASSWTGLSQETQYF. Drawing the rest from reference TRBV5-1 and TRBJ2-5, the complete variable domain is KAGVTQTPRYLIKTRGQQVTLSCSPISGHRSVSWYQQTPGQGLQFLFEYFSETQRNKGNFPGRFSGRQFSNSRSEMNVSTLELGDSALYLCASSWTGLSQETQYFGPGTRLLVL.

The rearrangement joins TRBV5-6 to TRBJ2-7, with 8 bases matching TRBD2. There are 16 residues in the CDR3. The germline V gene encodes CDR1 SGHDT and CDR2 YYEEEE. V lost 3 bases to trimming and J lost 3 bases; unmatched junction nucleotides: 11. CDR3 loop: CASSSLPGAGDYEQYF. The CDR3 nucleotides read TGTGCCAGCAGCTCCCTGCCGGGAGCGGGAGACTACGAGCAGTACTTC.

The rearrangement joins TRBV21-1 to TRBJ1-1; the DNA was not compared with TRBD1, the D call given in the table. TRBV21-1 is deemed a pseudogene. This CDR3 is 14 amino acids long. CDR3 sequence (DNA): TGTGCCAGCAGCAAAACCACAGGGGGCACTGAAGCTTTCTTT. Its protein is CASSKTTGGTEAFF.

The J gene is TRBJ2-3, the V gene TRBV5-4; D possibly corresponds to TRBD2 (6 bases). V was pared by 0 bases and J by 1 base, with 6 bases between. The CDR3 has 14 amino acids. Germline CDR1 reads SGHNT; CDR2 reads YYREEE (reference sequence). The CDR3 reads CASSLERGTDTQYF. CDR3 DNA sequence: TGTGCCAGCAGCTTGGAGCGGGGCACAGATACGCAGTATTTT.

This rearrangement joins TRBV2 to TRBJ2-3, with 10 bases that match TRBD2. Germline values: CDR1 SNHLY, CDR2 FYNNEI. The CDR3 is 15 amino acids. The ends lost 11 bases at V and 2 bases at J; junction bases unmatched: 10. CDR3 in DNA: TGTGCCGGGGGCGGGACTAGCGTACTCACAGATACGCAGTATTTT. It encodes CAGGGTSVLTDTQYF.

This sequence joins TRBV6-1 and TRBJ2-3; 10 bases align to TRBD1. In germline, CDR1 is MNHNS, CDR2 SASEGT. V lost 10 bases, J lost 3 bases, and 7 bases stayed unmatched. The CDR3 runs to 14 residues. As DNA, the CDR3 is TGTGCCACCACCGACAGGGGGCTAACAGATACGCAGTATTTT. As protein: CATTDRGLTDTQYF.

The chain couples TRBV14 to TRBJ1-1; TRBD1 aligns across 7 bases. The CDR3 is 20 amino acids. V lost 0 bases, J lost 6 bases, and 22 bases stayed unmatched. CDR1 SGHDN and CDR2 FVKESK come from the germline V gene. The CDR3 spells CASSQDVFRGRRVGGPEAFF. The CDR3 DNA is TGTGCCAGCAGCCAAGATGTCTTTAGGGGGCGTCGGGTTGGTGGCCCTGAAGCTTTCTTT.